This T cell receptor (beta chain) was found in a study of CD4 T cells in relation to SARS-CoV-2 and coronaviruses. The overall study: After less than 11 days of antigen culture, PBMC TCR beta CDR3s were sequenced.

Study results and caveats: Crossreactive clones expanded significantly less to SARS-CoV-2 than monoreactive clones.

Sequencing was performed with immunoSEQ multiplex PCR; in TCRdb, only in-frame clones are kept and a portion is missing. The sample has around 28,000 clones, over 60% seen once. Remarks on this clone: The target antigen is unknown.

Germline CDR1 reads GTSNPN; CDR2 reads SVGIG (reference sequence). V lost 8 bases, J lost 0 bases, and 6 bases stayed unmatched. The CDR3 consists of 14 residues. This receptor was identified in an adult with COVID-19. The chain has TRBV30 and TRBJ2-1; 8 bases are a match to TRBD1. Sequenced input: memory CD4+ T cells from PBMCs, cultured in vitro. As DNA, the CDR3 is TGTGCCGGACAGGGATTTAGCTCCTACAATGAGCAGTTCTTC. This sequence encodes CAGQGFSSYNEQFF. The full variable domain, its missing parts supplied by reference TRBV30 and TRBJ2-1, is SQTIHQWPATLVQPVGSPLSLECTVEGTSNPNLYWYRQAAGRGLQLLFYSVGIGQISSEVPQNLSASRPQDRQFILSSKKLLLSDSGFYLCAGQGFSSYNEQFFGPGTRLTVL.